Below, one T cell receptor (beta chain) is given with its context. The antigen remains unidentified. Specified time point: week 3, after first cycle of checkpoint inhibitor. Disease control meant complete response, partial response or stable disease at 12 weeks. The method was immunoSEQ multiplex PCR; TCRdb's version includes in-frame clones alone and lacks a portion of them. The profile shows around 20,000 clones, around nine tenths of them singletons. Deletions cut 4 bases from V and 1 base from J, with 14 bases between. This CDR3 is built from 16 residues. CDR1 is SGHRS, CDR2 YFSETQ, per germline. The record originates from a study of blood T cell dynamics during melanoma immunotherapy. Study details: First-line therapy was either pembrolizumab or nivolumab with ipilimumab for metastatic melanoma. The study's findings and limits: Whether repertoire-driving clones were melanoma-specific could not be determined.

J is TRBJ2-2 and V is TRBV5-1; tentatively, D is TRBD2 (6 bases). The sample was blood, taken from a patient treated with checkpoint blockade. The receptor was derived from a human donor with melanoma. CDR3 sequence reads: CASSTGVGRNTGELFF. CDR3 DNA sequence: TGCGCCAGCAGCACTGGGGTCGGGAGGAACACCGGGGAGCTGTTTTTT.